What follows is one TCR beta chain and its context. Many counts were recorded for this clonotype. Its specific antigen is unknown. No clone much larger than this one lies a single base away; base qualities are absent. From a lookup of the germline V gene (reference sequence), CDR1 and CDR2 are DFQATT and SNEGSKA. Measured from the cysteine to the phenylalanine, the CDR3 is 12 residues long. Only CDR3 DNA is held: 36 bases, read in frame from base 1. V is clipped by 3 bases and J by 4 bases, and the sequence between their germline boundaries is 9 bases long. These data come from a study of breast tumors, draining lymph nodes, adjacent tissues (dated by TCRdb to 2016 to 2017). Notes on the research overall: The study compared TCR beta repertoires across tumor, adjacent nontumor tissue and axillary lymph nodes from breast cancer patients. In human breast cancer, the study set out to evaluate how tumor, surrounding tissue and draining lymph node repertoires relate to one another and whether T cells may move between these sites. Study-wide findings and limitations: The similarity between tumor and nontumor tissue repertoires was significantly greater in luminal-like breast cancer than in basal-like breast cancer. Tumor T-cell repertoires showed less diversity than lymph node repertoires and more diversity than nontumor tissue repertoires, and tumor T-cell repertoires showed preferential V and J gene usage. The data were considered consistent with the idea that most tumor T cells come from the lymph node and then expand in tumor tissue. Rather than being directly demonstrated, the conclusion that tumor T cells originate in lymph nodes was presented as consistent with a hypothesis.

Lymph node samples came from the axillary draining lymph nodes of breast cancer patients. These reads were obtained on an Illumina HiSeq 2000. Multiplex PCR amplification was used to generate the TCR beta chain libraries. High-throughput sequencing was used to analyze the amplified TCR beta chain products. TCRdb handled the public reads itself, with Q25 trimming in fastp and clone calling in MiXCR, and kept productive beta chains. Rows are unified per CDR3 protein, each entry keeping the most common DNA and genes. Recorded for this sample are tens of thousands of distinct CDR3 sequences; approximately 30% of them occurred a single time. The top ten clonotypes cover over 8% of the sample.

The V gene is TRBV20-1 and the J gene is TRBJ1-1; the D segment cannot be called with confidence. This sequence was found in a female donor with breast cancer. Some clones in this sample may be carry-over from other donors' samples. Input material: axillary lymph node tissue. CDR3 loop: CSARWGLTEAFF. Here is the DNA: TGCAGTGCTAGGTGGGGTCTCACTGAAGCTTTCTTT.